This TCR beta chain was recorded in a study of T-cell memory formation after mild COVID-19. This CDR3 contains 15 residues. J lost 4 bases, V lost 4 bases, and 5 bases had no gene match. CDR1 is MGHRA and CDR2 is YSYEKL in the germline V gene. General study results and limits: Among clones peaking at day 37 in the second wave, SARS-CoV-2 specificity remained unconfirmed. Pre-infection memory held some responding clones, suggesting pre-existing cross-reactive T cells responded.

In TCRdb, the 5' RACE reads were re-called with MiXCR into one record per CDR3 protein. The sample gives about 350,000 distinct CDR3 sequences, roughly 15% of which show up once; about a fifth is in the top ten. In its sample, this clonotype was seen many times. Antigen unknown. The sample consisted of PBMCs or a T cell subset sorted from them (not recorded which). J is TRBJ2-1 and V is TRBV4-1, with TRBD1 matching 9 bases. The receptor was isolated from a man younger than 30 who had mild COVID-19 (a few samples of this study predate the infection). Cell type and time point are not known. The CDR3 here is CASSRSGQGYNEQFF. For the CDR3, the DNA is TGCGCCAGCAGCCGAAGCGGACAGGGGTACAATGAGCAGTTCTTC.